The entry that follows covers one T cell receptor beta chain sequence. Its antigen is unknown. This sample is part of a study of vaccination effects on CD4 cells after COVID-19. Points from the study as a whole: Cross-reactivity with common cold coronaviruses was shown by only 1 of 255 vaccine-induced clones in healthy vaccinees.

Expansion with viral peptide pools was applied to antigen-specific CD4+ T cells by the ViraFEST assay prior to sequencing. Culture lasted 10 days before CD4+ T cell isolation. All study participants received two doses of BNT162b2 or mRNA-1273 vaccine. CDR1 is SGHRS and CDR2 is YFSETQ in the germline V gene. After removal of 0 bases from V and 7 bases from J, the junction contained 10 bases not matched to a gene. CDR3 size: 17 residues. Libraries were prepared by immunoSEQ multiplex PCR; TCRdb keeps only in-frame clonotypes and omits some of them. The sample has tens of thousands of clones, around four fifths seen once; the top ten hold around 9.6%.

The specimen was CD4+ T cells from PBMCs cultured with HCoV-NL63 spike peptides, collected after COVID-19 vaccination. The sequence was obtained from a human donor who received a COVID-19 vaccine. This chain links TRBV5-1 with TRBJ2-2; 9 nucleotides align to TRBD1. CDR3 bases: TGCGCCAGCAGCTTGGCCTTAAAACAGGGGGCAGGCGGGGAGCTGTTTTTT. This translates into CASSLALKQGAGGELFF.